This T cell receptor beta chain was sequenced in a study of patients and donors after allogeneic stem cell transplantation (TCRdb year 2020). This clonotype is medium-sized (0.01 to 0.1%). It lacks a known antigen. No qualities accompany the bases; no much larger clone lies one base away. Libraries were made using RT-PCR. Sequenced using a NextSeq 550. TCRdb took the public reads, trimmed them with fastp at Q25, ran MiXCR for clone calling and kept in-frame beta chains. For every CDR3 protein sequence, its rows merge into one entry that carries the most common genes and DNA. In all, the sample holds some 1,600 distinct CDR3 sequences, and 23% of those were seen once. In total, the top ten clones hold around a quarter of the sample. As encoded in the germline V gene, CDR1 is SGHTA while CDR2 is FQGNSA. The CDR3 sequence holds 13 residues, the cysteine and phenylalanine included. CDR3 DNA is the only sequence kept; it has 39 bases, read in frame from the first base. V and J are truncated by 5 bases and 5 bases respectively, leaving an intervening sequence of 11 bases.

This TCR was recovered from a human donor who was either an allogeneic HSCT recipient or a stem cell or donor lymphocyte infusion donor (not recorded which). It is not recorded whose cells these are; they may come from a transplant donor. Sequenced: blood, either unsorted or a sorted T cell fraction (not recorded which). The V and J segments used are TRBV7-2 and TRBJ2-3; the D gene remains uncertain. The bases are TGTGCCAGCAGCCCCATCTTGGTAGATACGCAGTATTTT. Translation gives CASSPILVDTQYF.